This T cell receptor (beta chain) stems from a study of T cells after yellow fever vaccination. Whole-study results and caveats: Clonotypes shared by both compartments, CD4 and CD8, made up a small share.

TCRdb processed the 5' RACE reads anew with MiXCR; each CDR3 protein has one entry. In the table there are some 390,000 distinct CDR3 sequences, 18% of which are singletons. In this sample, this clonotype turned up a few times. Its matching antigen is unknown. V gave up 1 base and J gave up 4 bases; unmatched junction bases: 2. The CDR3 extends over 14 amino acids. The clonotype was recovered from a man aged 18 to 30 who received the YFV17D yellow fever vaccine. Source: PBMCs, taken before the yellow fever booster vaccination. The rearrangement uses TRBV12-3 or TRBV12-4 and TRBJ1-1, with 8 bases identical to TRBD1. Here the CDR3 DNA reads TGTGCCAGCAGTTTAGGAGACAGGGGCACTGAAGCTTTCTTT. This gives the protein CASSLGDRGTEAFF.